This T cell receptor (beta chain) was found in a study of cytomegalovirus exposure and HLA in healthy donors. From germline, CDR1 is SGHNT and CDR2 YYREEE (reference sequence). The germline V and J ends were trimmed by 0 bases and 7 bases, with 11 bases remaining between them. This CDR3 has 13 amino acids. Use of 60 Vbeta and 13 Jbeta primers characterized the PCR. Here immunoSEQ multiplex PCR was the method, and the copy in TCRdb shows in-frame clones only, minus some. In all, the sample yields roughly 110,000 clones. The clonotype was recovered from a middle-aged man in good health and CMV-seropositive. The specimen sequenced was PBMCs. The chain employs TRBV5-4 and TRBJ2-7; D gene ambiguous. CDR3 sequence: CASSLGGKTEQYF. CDR3 coding DNA: TGTGCCAGCAGCTTGGGTGGTAAGACAGAGCAGTACTTC.